A selection of T cell receptor beta chains follows, all from one sample in a study of CD8 T cells in ankylosing spondylitis. TCRdb fed the 5' RACE reads into MiXCR, producing one record per CDR3 protein. Among over 130,000 distinct CDR3 sequences listed, around 42% were seen once. The specimen was synovial fluid, either unsorted or a sorted T cell fraction (not recorded which). The receptors originated from a male donor with ankylosing spondylitis. The CDR3 runs from the conserved cysteine through the conserved F or W. A D gene is named only where the DNA matches it firmly. Where a row states a size, it is once, few, many or the class of an expanded clone; other rows omit it.

v_gene	d_gene	j_gene	abundance	CDR3nt	CDR3aa
TRBV5-6	NA	TRBJ2-5	many	TGTGCCAGCAGGGCCTGGAGGGCACAAGAGACCCAGTACTTC	CASRAWRAQETQYF
TRBV12-3/TRBV12-4	TRBD2	TRBJ2-3	few	TGTGCCAGCAGCCCCACGGGGGGATTCACAGATACGCAGTATTTT	CASSPTGGFTDTQYF
TRBV4-3	NA	TRBJ2-7	NA	TGCGCCAGCAGCCAAATCGCCAGGGAAACCTACGAGCAGTACTTC	CASSQIARETYEQYF
TRBV12-3/TRBV12-4	TRBD1	TRBJ2-7	once	TGTGCCAGCAGTTTAGAAGGGTTGGGACAGTGGCCCTACGAGCAGTACTTC	CASSLEGLGQWPYEQYF
TRBV7-2	NA	TRBJ1-1	NA	TGTGCCAGCAGGGAAGACATGAGAGGCACTGAAGCTTTCTTT	CASREDMRGTEAFF
TRBV29-1	NA	TRBJ1-2	NA	TGCAGCGTTGAGGCCCCCGAGGACACCTTC	CSVEAPEDTF
TRBV3-1	NA	TRBJ1-5	NA	TGTGCCAGCAGCCAAGATCGAAGGAATTGTCCGTTGGATCAGCCCCAGCATTTT	CASSQDRRNCPLDQPQHF
TRBV6-2/TRBV6-3	NA	TRBJ1-1	NA	TGTGCCAGCAGTTACTCGGAGAACACTGAAGCTTTCTTT	CASSYSENTEAFF
TRBV7-3	NA	TRBJ1-5	few	TGTGCCAGCAGCACTGCCGCAGTCAATAGCAATCAGCCCCAGCATTTT	CASSTAAVNSNQPQHF
TRBV4-2	TRBD2	TRBJ2-5	NA	TGTGCCAGCAGCCAAGACGCTAGCGGGGGCCCAGAGACCCAGTACTTC	CASSQDASGGPETQYF
TRBV4-1	NA	TRBJ1-2	NA	TGCGCCAGCAGCCAAGGGGTAAGGGGTAATGGCTACACCTTC	CASSQGVRGNGYTF
TRBV7-9	NA	TRBJ1-2	NA	TGTGCCAGCAGACCATTGGACAGTAATAACTATGGCTACACCTTC	CASRPLDSNNYGYTF
TRBV7-9	NA	TRBJ1-1	NA	TGTGCCAGCAGCACAGGGATGAACACTGAAGCTTTCTTT	CASSTGMNTEAFF
TRBV9	TRBD1	TRBJ1-5	few	TGTGCCAGCAGCGCCTCCCGGGACAGGGAGAATGACAATCAGCCCCAGCATTTT	CASSASRDRENDNQPQHF
TRBV7-9	NA	TRBJ1-6	few	TGTGCCAGCAGCTTAGTCCAGGGTTCCAATTCACCCCTCCACTTT	CASSLVQGSNSPLHF
TRBV20-1	NA	TRBJ2-7	few	TGCAGTGCAACCGGGACGGAGCCTTACGAGCAGTACTTC	CSATGTEPYEQYF
TRBV7-9	NA	TRBJ2-2	once	TGTGCCAGCAGCCCCGGGACCAATACCGGGGAGCTGTTTTTT	CASSPGTNTGELFF
TRBV6-2/TRBV6-3	NA	TRBJ2-1	few	TGTGCCAGCAGTTACTCAGACTACAATGAGCAGTTCTTC	CASSYSDYNEQFF
TRBV9	TRBD1	TRBJ2-2	once	TGTGCCAGCAGCGCGAGTGGGACAGGTACCGGGGAGCTGTTTTTT	CASSASGTGTGELFF
TRBV4-1	NA	TRBJ1-5	NA	TGCGCCAGCAGCCCAGAGGGACATGTCAAGGAGGTGAGCAATCAGCCCCAGCATTTT	CASSPEGHVKEVSNQPQHF
TRBV4-1	NA	TRBJ1-6	NA	TGCGCCAGCAGCCAAGGACCCATGATGTATAATTCACCCCTCCACTTT	CASSQGPMMYNSPLHF
TRBV25-1	NA	TRBJ1-2	NA	TGTGCCAGCAGTGGTCCTTCCGGGGTCTATGGCTACACCTTC	CASSGPSGVYGYTF
TRBV29-1	TRBD1	TRBJ1-2	few	TGCAGCGTAAGGACAGGGTCAGTCTATGGCTACACCTTC	CSVRTGSVYGYTF
TRBV5-6	NA	TRBJ2-2	NA	TGTGCCAGCAGAAACCAAACGGTGGGGGCGGCCGGGGAGCTGTTTTTT	CASRNQTVGAAGELFF
TRBV4-1	NA	TRBJ2-3	few	TGCGCCAGCAGCCAAGAAGGAGGGGTAGATACGCAGTATTTT	CASSQEGGVDTQYF
TRBV6-1	NA	TRBJ2-1	many	TGTGCCAGACAAATCCCGGGACTCAACGAGGTAGAAAATGAGCAGTTCTTC	CARQIPGLNEVENEQFF
TRBV7-9	NA	TRBJ2-7	NA	TGTGCCAGCAGCTTTGGGACGGAATACGAGCAGTACTTC	CASSFGTEYEQYF
TRBV10-3	NA	TRBJ2-1	NA	TGTGCCATCAGTGAGCCCCCGGGGGATGAGCAGTTCTTC	CAISEPPGDEQFF
TRBV20-1	TRBD1	TRBJ1-1	few	TGCAGTGCTAGAGATCTTGAGGGGGCCTCAAACACTGAAGCTTTCTTT	CSARDLEGASNTEAFF
TRBV5-1	NA	TRBJ1-6	NA	TGCGCCAGCAGCTTGGAGAGGCCAACGGCGGGTTCACCCCTCCACTTT	CASSLERPTAGSPLHF
TRBV20-1	NA	TRBJ1-4	NA	TGCAGTGCTAGGGTAGATAATGAAAAACTGTTTTTT	CSARVDNEKLFF
TRBV12-3/TRBV12-4	TRBD1	TRBJ1-5	NA	TGTGCCAGCAGTTACCGAACGGAGACAGGGGGATATCAGCCCCAGCATTTT	CASSYRTETGGYQPQHF
TRBV18	TRBD1	TRBJ1-2	NA	TGTGCCAGCTCACCGCTCCGGGACAGGTCCGGCTATGGCTACACCTTC	CASSPLRDRSGYGYTF
TRBV7-9	TRBD1	TRBJ2-7	NA	TGTGCCAGCAGCTTACGAGGACAGGGGAGGAAGTACTTC	CASSLRGQGRKYF
TRBV5-1	TRBD1	TRBJ2-5	NA	TGCGCCAGCAGCTTGAACGAGAGGGGGCATCTGATGGAGACCCAGTACTTC	CASSLNERGHLMETQYF
TRBV7-6	TRBD2	TRBJ2-2	few	TGTGCCAGCAGCTTAGAAGGACTAGACACCGGGGAGCTGTTTTTT	CASSLEGLDTGELFF
TRBV19	NA	TRBJ1-1	few	TGTGCCAGTAGTATTGGTCAGGGCTACACTGAAGCTTTCTTT	CASSIGQGYTEAFF
TRBV6-1	NA	TRBJ2-2	NA	TGTGCCAGCAGTGAAGGGGCAGACGCCGGGGAGCTGTTTTTT	CASSEGADAGELFF
TRBV3-1	NA	TRBJ2-1	NA	TGTGCCAGCAGCCAAGATCTTGGGGAGATAAATGAGCAGTTCTTC	CASSQDLGEINEQFF
TRBV5-1	NA	TRBJ2-7	few	TGCGCCAGCAGCGTTCGCGGAGACTACGAGCAGTACTTC	CASSVRGDYEQYF
TRBV7-9	NA	TRBJ2-5	few	TGTGCCAGCAGCCGCATTTCCACAAGAGACCAAGAGACCCAGTACTTC	CASSRISTRDQETQYF